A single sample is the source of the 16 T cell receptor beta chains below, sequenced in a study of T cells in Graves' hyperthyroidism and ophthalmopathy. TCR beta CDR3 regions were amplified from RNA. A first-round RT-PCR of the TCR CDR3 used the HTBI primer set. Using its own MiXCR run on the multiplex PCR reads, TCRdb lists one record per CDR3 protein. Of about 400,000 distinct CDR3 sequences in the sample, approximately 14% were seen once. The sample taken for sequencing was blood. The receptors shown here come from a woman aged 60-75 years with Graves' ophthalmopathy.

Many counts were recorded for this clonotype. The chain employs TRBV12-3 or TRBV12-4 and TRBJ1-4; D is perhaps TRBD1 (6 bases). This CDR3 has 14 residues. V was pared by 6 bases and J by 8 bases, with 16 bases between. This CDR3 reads CASRVGTPSEKLFF. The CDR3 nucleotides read TGTGCCAGCAGAGTAGGGACACCCTCGGAAAAACTGTTTTTT.

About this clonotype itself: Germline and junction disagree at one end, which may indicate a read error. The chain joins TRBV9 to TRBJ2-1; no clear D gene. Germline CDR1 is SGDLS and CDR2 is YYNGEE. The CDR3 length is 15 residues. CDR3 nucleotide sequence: TGTGCCAGCAGCCCTTCCGGTAACTCCTACAATGAGCGGTTCTTC. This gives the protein CASSPSGNSYNERFF.

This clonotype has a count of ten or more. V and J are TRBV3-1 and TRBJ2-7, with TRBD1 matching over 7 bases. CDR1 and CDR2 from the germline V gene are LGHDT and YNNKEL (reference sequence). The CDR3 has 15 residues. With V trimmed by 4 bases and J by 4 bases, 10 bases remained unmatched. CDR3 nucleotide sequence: TGTGCCAGCAGCCCTCTTGGGGGACAGCGGTACGAGCAGTACTTC. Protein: CASSPLGGQRYEQYF.

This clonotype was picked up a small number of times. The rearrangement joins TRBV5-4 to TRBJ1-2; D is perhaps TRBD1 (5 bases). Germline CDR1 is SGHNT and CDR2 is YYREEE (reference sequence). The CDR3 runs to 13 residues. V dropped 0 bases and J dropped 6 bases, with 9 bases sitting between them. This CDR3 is CASSLGQQDGYTF. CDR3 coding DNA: TGTGCCAGCAGCTTGGGACAGCAGGATGGCTACACCTTC. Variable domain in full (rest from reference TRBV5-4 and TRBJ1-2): ETGVTQSPTHLIKTRGQQVTLRCSSQSGHNTVSWYQQALGQGPQFIFQYYREEENGRGNFPPRFSGLQFPNYSSELNVNALELDDSALYLCASSLGQQDGYTFGSGTRLTVV.

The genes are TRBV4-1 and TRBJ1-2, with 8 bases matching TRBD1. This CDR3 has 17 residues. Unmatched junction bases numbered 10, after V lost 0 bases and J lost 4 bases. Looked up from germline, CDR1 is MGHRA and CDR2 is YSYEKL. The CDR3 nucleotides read TGCGCCAGCAGCCAAGAAACTGGGGACAGGAAAATCTATGGCTACACCTTC. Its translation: CASSQETGDRKIYGYTF.

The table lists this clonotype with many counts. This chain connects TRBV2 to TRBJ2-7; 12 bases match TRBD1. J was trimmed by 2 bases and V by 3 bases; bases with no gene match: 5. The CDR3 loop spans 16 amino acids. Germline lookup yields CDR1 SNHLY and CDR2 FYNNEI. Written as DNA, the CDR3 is TGTGCCAGCAGTGATACCCGGGACAGGGGGCCCTACGAGCAGTACTTC. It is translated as CASSDTRDRGPYEQYF.

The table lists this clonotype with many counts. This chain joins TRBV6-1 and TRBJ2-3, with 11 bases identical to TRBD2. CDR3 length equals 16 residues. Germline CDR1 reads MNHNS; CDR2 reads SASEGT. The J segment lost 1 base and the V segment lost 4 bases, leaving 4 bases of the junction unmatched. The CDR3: CASSARTSGRTDTQYF. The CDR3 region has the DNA TGTGCCAGCAGTGCGAGGACTAGCGGGCGCACAGATACGCAGTATTTT.

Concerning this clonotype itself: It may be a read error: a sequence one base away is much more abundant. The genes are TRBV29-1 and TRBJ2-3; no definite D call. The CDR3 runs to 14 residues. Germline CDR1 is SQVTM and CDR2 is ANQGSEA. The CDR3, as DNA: TGCAGCGATGAAGACCGGACCATGGCAGATACGCAGTATTTT. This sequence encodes CSDEDRTMADTQYF.

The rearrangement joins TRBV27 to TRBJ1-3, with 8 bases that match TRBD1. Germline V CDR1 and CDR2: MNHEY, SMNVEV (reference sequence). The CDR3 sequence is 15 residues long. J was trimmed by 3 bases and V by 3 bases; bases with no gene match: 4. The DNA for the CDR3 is TGTGCCAGCAGTTTTGCAGGGGGCGATGGAAACACCATATATTTT. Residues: CASSFAGGDGNTIYF.

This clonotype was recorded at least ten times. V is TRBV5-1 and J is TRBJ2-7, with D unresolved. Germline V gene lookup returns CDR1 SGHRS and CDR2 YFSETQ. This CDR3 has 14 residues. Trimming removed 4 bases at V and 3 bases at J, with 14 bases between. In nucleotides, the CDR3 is TGCGCCAGCAGCCTACAAAGGTCGAACTACGAGCAGTACTTC. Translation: CASSLQRSNYEQYF.

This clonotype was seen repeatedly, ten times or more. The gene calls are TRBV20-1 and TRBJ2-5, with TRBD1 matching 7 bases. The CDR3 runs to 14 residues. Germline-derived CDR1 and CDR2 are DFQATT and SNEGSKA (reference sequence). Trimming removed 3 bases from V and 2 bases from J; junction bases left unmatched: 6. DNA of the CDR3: TGCAGTGCTAGCGAACCGGGACAGCAAGAGACCCAGTACTTC. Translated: CSASEPGQQETQYF.

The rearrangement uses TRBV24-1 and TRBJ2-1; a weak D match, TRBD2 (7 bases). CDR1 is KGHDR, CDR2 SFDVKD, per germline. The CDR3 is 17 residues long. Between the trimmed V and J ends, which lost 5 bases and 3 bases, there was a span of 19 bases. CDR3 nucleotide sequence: TGTGCCACCAGTGTGGGGGGCGAGCGGGGCCGCTACAATGAGCAGTTCTTC. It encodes CATSVGGERGRYNEQFF.

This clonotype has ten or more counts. In nucleotides, the CDR3 is TGCGCCAGCAGCTTTACCGTAAGGACTGAAGCTTTCTTT. Translating gives CASSFTVRTEAFF. The rearrangement uses TRBV5-1 and TRBJ1-1; D gene ambiguous. V gave up 2 bases and J gave up 5 bases, with 10 bases separating them. Per germline, CDR1 SGHRS and CDR2 YFSETQ. This CDR3 region has 13 residues. The whole variable domain, filled in from reference TRBV5-1 and TRBJ1-1, reads KAGVTQTPRYLIKTRGQQVTLSCSPISGHRSVSWYQQTPGQGLQFLFEYFSETQRNKGNFPGRFSGRQFSNSRSEMNVSTLELGDSALYLCASSFTVRTEAFFGQGTRLTVV.

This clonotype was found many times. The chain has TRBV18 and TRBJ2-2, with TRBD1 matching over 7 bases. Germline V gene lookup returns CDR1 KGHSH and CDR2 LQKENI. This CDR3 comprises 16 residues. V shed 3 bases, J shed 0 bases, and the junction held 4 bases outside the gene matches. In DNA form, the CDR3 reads TGTGCCAGCTCACCCAACAGGGGCGCGAACACCGGGGAGCTGTTTTTT. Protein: CASSPNRGANTGELFF.

The CDR3: CASSLQGSDNSPLHF. For the CDR3, the DNA is TGTGCCAGCAGCCTACAAGGATCCGATAATTCACCCCTCCACTTT. The chain has TRBV7-2 and TRBJ1-6; D unresolved. CDR1 and CDR2 (germline): SGHTA, FQGNSA. The CDR3 consists of 15 residues. V was pared by 5 bases and J by 5 bases, with 13 bases between.

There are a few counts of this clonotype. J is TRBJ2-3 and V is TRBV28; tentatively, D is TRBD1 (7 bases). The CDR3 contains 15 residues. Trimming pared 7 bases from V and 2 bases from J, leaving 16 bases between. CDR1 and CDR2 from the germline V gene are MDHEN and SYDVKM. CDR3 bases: TGTGCCAGCACCCCCCAGGGGGGCAACACAGATACGCAGTATTTT. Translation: CASTPQGGNTDTQYF.